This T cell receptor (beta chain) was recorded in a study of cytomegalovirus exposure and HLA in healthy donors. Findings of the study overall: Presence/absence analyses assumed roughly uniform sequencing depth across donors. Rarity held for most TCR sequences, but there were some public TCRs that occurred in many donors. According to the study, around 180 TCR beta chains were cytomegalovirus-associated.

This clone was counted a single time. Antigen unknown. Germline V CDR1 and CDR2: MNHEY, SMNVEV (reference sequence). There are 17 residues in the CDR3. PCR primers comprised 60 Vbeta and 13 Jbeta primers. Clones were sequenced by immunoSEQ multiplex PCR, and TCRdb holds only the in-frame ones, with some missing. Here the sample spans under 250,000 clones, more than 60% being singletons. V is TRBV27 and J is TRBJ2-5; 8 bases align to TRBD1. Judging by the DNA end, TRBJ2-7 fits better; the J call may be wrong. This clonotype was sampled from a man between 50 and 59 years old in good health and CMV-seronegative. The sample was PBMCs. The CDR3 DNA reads TGTGCCACCTCCAGTTCCCGGACAGGGTTAAGCACCTACGAGCAGTACTTC. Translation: CATSSSRTGLSTYEQYF.